This T cell receptor (beta chain) was sequenced in a study of metastatic and nonmetastatic thyroid tumors. TCRdb re-called clones from the PCR reads using MiXCR. The table has about 93,000 clones, 12% seen once. The CDR3 has 15 residues. The germline gives CDR1 LNHNV, CDR2 YYDKDF (reference sequence). No treatment of any kind had been given to any patient before thyroid surgery. The table lists this clone with a few counts. Mismatch with germline at one junction end may stem from a read error. This clonotype was obtained from a female donor with papillary thyroid cancer or a benign thyroid nodule (not recorded which). Some clones in this sample may be carry-over from other donors' samples. The gene calls are TRBV15 and TRBJ2-5; D remains unclear. The sequenced material came from blood. The chain's CDR3 is CATTRDAARSETQYF. The CDR3 nucleotides are TGTGCCACCACCAGAGATGCGGCTAGATCGGAGACCCAGTACTTC.